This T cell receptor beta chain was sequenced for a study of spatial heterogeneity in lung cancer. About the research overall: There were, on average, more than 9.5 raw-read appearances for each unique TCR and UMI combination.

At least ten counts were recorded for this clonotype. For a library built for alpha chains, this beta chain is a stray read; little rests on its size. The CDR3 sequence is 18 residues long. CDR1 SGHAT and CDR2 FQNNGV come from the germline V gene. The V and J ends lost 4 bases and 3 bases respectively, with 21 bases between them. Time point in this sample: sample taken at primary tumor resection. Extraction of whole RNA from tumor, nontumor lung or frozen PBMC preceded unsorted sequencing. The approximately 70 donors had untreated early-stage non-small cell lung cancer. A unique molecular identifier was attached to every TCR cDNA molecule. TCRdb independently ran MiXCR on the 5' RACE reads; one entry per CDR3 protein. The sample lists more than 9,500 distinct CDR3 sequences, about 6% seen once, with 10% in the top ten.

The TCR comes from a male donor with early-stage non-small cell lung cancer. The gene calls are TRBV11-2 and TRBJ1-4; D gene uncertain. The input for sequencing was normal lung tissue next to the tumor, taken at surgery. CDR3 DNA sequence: TGTGCCAGCAGCTCTCCCCACGGGGTACGGGGAGCTAATGAAAAACTGTTTTTT. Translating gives CASSSPHGVRGANEKLFF.